This paragraph reports one TCR beta chain. Antigen unknown. This record belongs to a study of graft-versus-host responses after intestinal transplantation. Across the whole study: The whole recipient group had anti-thymocyte globulin induction followed by tacrolimus and steroids for roughly three years.

Study observations and caveats: Detection of GvH clones occurred in recipient marrow, and some had their first appearance in ileum or blood. Early after transplant, HvG clones declined as circulating GvH clones peaked.

CDR1 is MNHNY and CDR2 is SVGAGI in the germline V gene (reference sequence). Unmatched junction bases numbered 5, after V lost 2 bases and J lost 7 bases. This CDR3 is 14 amino acids long. The table came from immunoSEQ multiplex PCR; TCRdb's copy has only in-frame clones and leaves some out. There are 15,000 or so clones in the sample; over 70% occur only once, and approximately 3.5% lies in the top ten. Once graft tissue had been processed, intraepithelial and lamina propria lymphocytes were released. The rearrangement joins TRBV6-6 to TRBJ1-2; 9 bases are shared with TRBD1. The receptor was isolated from a human patient who received an intestinal transplant, so some T cells may come from the graft donor. The specimen was ileum tissue, collected 14 days after transplant. CDR3 in DNA: TGTGCCAGCAGTTACGGGACAGGGTTTTTTGGCTACACCTTC. Translated, it gives CASSYGTGFFGYTF.